The 23 T cell receptor beta chains listed next were all sequenced from one sample in a study of shared clonotypes between healthy human individuals. In the naive CD8 group, cells lacked CD45RO and were positively selected for CCR7, so terminally differentiated effector memory CD45RA+ cells were left out. The assay was immunoSEQ multiplex PCR, and TCRdb's table has in-frame clones only and misses some. The sample has just over 2,000,000 clones, approximately 94% seen once; the top ten hold roughly 1.1%. Sequenced: naive CD8+ T cells sorted from blood. The origin of the receptors is a man aged 18-30 years in good health.

This chain connects TRBV2 to TRBJ1-3; TRBD1 is a possible D gene (5 bases). CDR1 and CDR2 (germline): SNHLY, FYNNEI. Deletions cut 0 bases from V and 0 bases from J, with 9 bases between. The CDR3 loop spans 16 amino acids. CDR3 loop: CASSEALGDSGNTIYF. The CDR3 bases are TGTGCCAGCAGTGAAGCGCTGGGGGACTCTGGAAACACCATATATTTT.

As regards this clone: This specimen includes other DNA sequences encoding the same CDR3. The chain links TRBV9 to TRBJ2-3; the D gene could be TRBD1 or TRBD2 (5 bases each). The CDR3 has 13 amino acids. Germline CDR1 and CDR2: SGDLS and YYNGEE. Between the trimmed V and J ends, which lost 0 bases and 6 bases, there was a span of 8 bases. DNA of the CDR3: TGTGCCAGCAGCGTAGTCGGGGCGGATACGCAGTATTTT. This gives the protein CASSVVGADTQYF. Combining the CDR3 with reference TRBV9 and TRBJ2-3 gives the whole variable domain DSGVTQTPKHLITATGQRVTLRCSPRSGDLSVYWYQQSLDQGLQFLIQYYNGEERAKGNILERFSAQQFPDLHSELNLSSLELGDSALYFCASSVVGADTQYFGPGTRLTVL.

The V gene is TRBV21-1, the J gene TRBJ2-7; whether TRBD2, the table's D call, matches the DNA was not checked. TRBV21-1 is labeled a pseudogene. This CDR3 is built from 12 residues. The CDR3 here is CASSKFADEQYF. The CDR3 DNA is TGTGCCAGCAGCAAATTTGCGGACGAGCAGTACTTC.

V and J are TRBV9 and TRBJ1-1; 8 bases fit TRBD1. From germline, CDR1 is SGDLS and CDR2 YYNGEE. Trimming cost V 3 bases and J 2 bases; bases outside gene matches: 6. CDR3 length: 15 residues. The CDR3 reads CASSASGGDNTEAFF. CDR3 nucleotides: TGTGCCAGCAGCGCCTCAGGGGGCGATAACACTGAAGCTTTCTTT.

The V call is TRBV4-1, the J call TRBJ2-7; TRBD2 aligns across 10 bases. The CDR3 covers 15 residues. V was clipped by 3 bases and J by 5 bases; unmatched bases: 7. CDR1 MGHRA and CDR2 YSYEKL come from the germline V gene. CDR3 protein: CASSHTWLAGDEQYF. The CDR3, as DNA: TGCGCCAGCAGCCACACATGGCTAGCGGGAGACGAGCAGTACTTC.

The chain carries TRBV2 and TRBJ2-5; the match to TRBD1 covers 9 bases. The length of the CDR3 is 16 residues. CDR1 is SNHLY, CDR2 FYNNEI, per germline. Trimming at V came to 8 bases and at J to 3 bases, leaving 13 bases not matched to a gene. CDR3 region: CASGILTGQGKETQYF. Here the CDR3 DNA reads TGTGCCAGCGGGATTCTCACGGGACAGGGTAAAGAGACCCAGTACTTC.

This chain uses TRBV4-1 with TRBJ2-5; D is perhaps TRBD1 (6 bases). The CDR3 covers 16 residues. The germline V gene has CDR1 MGHRA and CDR2 YSYEKL. V was cut by 2 bases and J by 4 bases, with 17 bases left in between. The CDR3 reads CASSQMARGIRETQYF. Written as DNA, the CDR3 is TGCGCCAGCAGCCAAATGGCAAGGGGGATAAGAGAGACCCAGTACTTC.

This chain uses TRBV4-2 with TRBJ2-7; the D gene could be TRBD1 or TRBD2 (6 bases each). CDR1 and CDR2 from the germline V gene are LGHNA and YNFKEQ. The V gene lost 4 bases and the J gene lost 7 bases, with 17 bases spanning the gap. This CDR3 contains 14 residues. CDR3 residues: CASSPRGGSGEQYF. The CDR3 region has the DNA TGTGCCAGCAGCCCGAGAGGGGGGTCGGGGGAGCAGTACTTC.

The CDR3 spells CASSPSRGDGLNEQYF. DNA for the CDR3: TGTGCCAGCAGCCCATCCCGGGGGGACGGTCTGAACGAGCAGTACTTC. This chain links TRBV27 with TRBJ2-7; 7 positions match TRBD2. Germline CDR1 reads MNHEY; CDR2 reads SMNVEV (reference sequence). CDR3 size: 16 residues. J lost 5 bases, V lost 6 bases, and 16 bases had no gene match.

The J gene is TRBJ2-1, the V gene TRBV30; TRBD2 is a possible D gene (6 bases). The V end lost 2 bases, the J end lost 3 bases, and 14 bases lay between the germline ends. The CDR3 totals 15 residues. Germline V gene lookup returns CDR1 GTSNPN and CDR2 SVGIG (reference sequence). CDR3 coding DNA: TGTGCCTGGAGTTACCCCGCGGGGTACTACAATGAGCAGTTCTTC. It yields the protein CAWSYPAGYYNEQFF.

The chain has TRBV7-9 and TRBJ1-2; the match to TRBD1 covers 9 bases. CDR3 length equals 16 residues. Germline V gene sequence: CDR1 SEHNR, CDR2 FQNEAQ (reference sequence). V trimming: 2 bases; J trimming: 5 bases; junction bases outside the gene matches: 9. CDR3 in amino acids: CASSLPSWTGEYGYTF. The CDR3 DNA is TGTGCCAGCAGCTTACCTTCGTGGACAGGGGAATATGGCTACACCTTC.

The chain combines TRBV10-2 with TRBJ2-1; a possible D gene is TRBD2 (5 bases). Trimming removed 6 bases at V and 2 bases at J, with 5 bases between. The length of the CDR3 is 12 residues. Germline assignment: CDR1 WSHSY and CDR2 SAAADI. The CDR3 sequence is CASRLAYNEQFF. In DNA form, the CDR3 reads TGCGCCAGCAGACTAGCCTACAATGAGCAGTTCTTC.

The chain couples TRBV27 to TRBJ1-1; 10 bases map to TRBD1. This CDR3 has 15 amino acids. Germline V CDR1 and CDR2: MNHEY, SMNVEV (reference sequence). V shed 1 base and J 4 bases; nucleotides not matched to a gene: 3. Written as DNA, the CDR3 is TGTGCCAGCAGTTTATATTGGACAGGGGGCACTGAAGCTTTCTTT. Translation: CASSLYWTGGTEAFF.

This sequence joins TRBV7-8 and TRBJ1-1; D gene unclear. V was cut by 5 bases and J by 10 bases, with 14 bases left in between. CDR3 length: 12 amino acids. Looked up from germline, CDR1 is SGHVS and CDR2 is FQNEAQ. The CDR3, as DNA: TGTGCCAGCAGCCTCAGCGGGGTCGGAGCTTTCTTT. Amino acid sequence: CASSLSGVGAFF.

The chain employs TRBV5-1 and TRBJ2-3; D remains ambiguous. With 4 bases removed from V and 0 bases from J, the gap between germline ends came to 9 bases. Germline CDR1 SGHRS, CDR2 YFSETQ. CDR3 length: 14 residues. The CDR3 protein is CASSVETSTDTQYF. In DNA form, the CDR3 reads TGCGCCAGCAGCGTGGAGACTAGCACAGATACGCAGTATTTT.

This sequence joins TRBV5-6 and TRBJ2-7, with unresolved D. This CDR3 contains 12 residues. Germline V gene sequence: CDR1 SGHDT, CDR2 YYEEEE. Trimming left V 0 bases short and J 6 bases short, with 7 bases between. The CDR3 loop is CASSLGNSEQYF. Written as DNA, the CDR3 is TGTGCCAGCAGCTTGGGGAATTCCGAGCAGTACTTC.

The chain has TRBV7-9 and TRBJ2-7, with 8 bases matching TRBD2. This CDR3 spans 15 amino acids. With V trimmed by 5 bases and J by 2 bases, 8 bases remained unmatched. Looked up from germline, CDR1 is SEHNR and CDR2 is FQNEAQ (reference sequence). CDR3: CASSQVAGGPYEQYF. The CDR3 DNA reads as TGTGCCAGCAGCCAAGTGGCGGGAGGACCCTACGAGCAGTACTTC.

V usage is TRBV2 and J usage is TRBJ2-7; D is possibly TRBD1 or TRBD2 (6 bases each). The ends were cut back, 5 bases at V and 6 bases at J, with 20 bases in the middle. Germline assignment: CDR1 SNHLY and CDR2 FYNNEI. This CDR3 region has 15 residues. Here the CDR3 DNA reads TGTGCCAGCAGTATTATAACCGGGGGCGCCTCCGAGCAGTACTTC. It codes for CASSIITGGASEQYF.

The V and J genes are TRBV30 and TRBJ1-4, with D possibly matching TRBD1 (5 bases). V gave up 5 bases and J gave up 6 bases, with 19 bases separating them. CDR1 and CDR2 from the germline V gene are GTSNPN and SVGIG (reference sequence). The CDR3 has 15 residues. The CDR3 loop reads CAWLPPAGWDEKLFF. Here the CDR3 DNA reads TGTGCCTGGCTCCCCCCAGCAGGGTGGGATGAAAAACTGTTTTTT. The full variable domain, in which reference TRBV30 and TRBJ1-4 provide the parts outside the CDR3, is SQTIHQWPATLVQPVGSPLSLECTVEGTSNPNLYWYRQAAGRGLQLLFYSVGIGQISSEVPQNLSASRPQDRQFILSSKKLLLSDSGFYLCAWLPPAGWDEKLFFGSGTQLSVL.

The chain couples TRBV5-1 to TRBJ2-1; 13 bases line up with TRBD2. Trimming cost V 4 bases and J 0 bases; bases outside gene matches: 10. Germline lookup yields CDR1 SGHRS and CDR2 YFSETQ. The CDR3 has 19 amino acids. DNA of the CDR3: TGCGCCAGCAGCCCCGGGACTAGCGGGATTTCCCTCTCCTACAATGAGCAGTTCTTC. Residues: CASSPGTSGISLSYNEQFF.

V is TRBV27 and J is TRBJ2-7; weak D call: TRBD2 (5 bases). Germline V lookup: CDR1 MNHEY, CDR2 SMNVEV (reference sequence). The V and J ends lost 2 bases and 4 bases respectively, with 9 bases between them. The CDR3 is 13 amino acids. The CDR3 region is CASSLISEYEQYF. The CDR3 nucleotides are TGTGCCAGCAGTTTAATTAGCGAATACGAGCAGTACTTC.

Regarding this clone: This specimen includes other DNA sequences encoding the same CDR3. V and J are TRBV6-1 and TRBJ2-7, with 8 positions matching TRBD1. The CDR3 loop spans 13 amino acids. Germline lookup yields CDR1 MNHNS and CDR2 SASEGT. Trimming at V came to 8 bases and at J to 3 bases, leaving 6 bases not matched to a gene. CDR3 bases: TGTGCCAGCTCCTGGACAGGGCTCTACGAGCAGTACTTC. This gives the protein CASSWTGLYEQYF.

This clone has a single count. V is TRBV27 and J is TRBJ2-6; 7 positions agree with TRBD1. The germline V gene encodes CDR1 MNHEY and CDR2 SMNVEV (reference sequence). V gave up 3 bases and J gave up 0 bases; unmatched junction bases: 5. CDR3 length: 17 amino acids. For the CDR3, the DNA is TGTGCCAGCAGTTTCACAGGGGACCTCTCTGGGGCCAACGTCCTGACTTTC. As protein: CASSFTGDLSGANVLTF.